The present entry profiles one TCR beta chain with its context. Its matching antigen is unknown. The data stem from a study of vaccination effects on CD4 cells after COVID-19. Antigen-specific CD4+ T cells were expanded (with viral peptide pools) by the ViraFEST assay ahead of sequencing. At the end of about 10 days of culture, CD4+ T cells were isolated. Germline V gene sequence: CDR1 SEHNR, CDR2 FQNEAQ (reference sequence). The length of the CDR3 is 14 residues. Unmatched junction bases numbered 4, after V lost 3 bases and J lost 5 bases. Produced via immunoSEQ multiplex PCR; TCRdb's table is partial and in-frame only. The sample lists around 22,000 clones, approximately 70% occurring once.

The genes are TRBV7-9 and TRBJ2-3; TRBD1 matches 8 bases. The sequence was collected from a human donor who received a COVID-19 vaccine. Sequenced here: CD4+ T cells from PBMCs cultured with HCoV-229E spike peptides, sampled before COVID-19 vaccination. CDR3 residues: CASSFGQGGDTQYF. As DNA, the CDR3 is TGTGCCAGCAGCTTCGGACAGGGCGGAGATACGCAGTATTTT.